This TCR beta chain was profiled in a study of T cell responses to AZD1222 COVID-19 vaccine. Study outcomes and limitations: Spike-wide vaccine-associated CD4 TCRs dominated at 160-218 and 743-854. Regions left unmutated in variants are reportedly the target of nearly half of spike-specific TCRs.

After removal of 4 bases from V and 7 bases from J, the junction contained 11 bases not matched to a gene. Germline CDR1 reads SGHRS; CDR2 reads YFSETQ. CDR3 length: 14 amino acids. Assay: immunoSEQ multiplex PCR; the TCRdb copy retains only in-frame clones and omits some. This sample yields over 100,000 clones, of which just over 90% are seen a single time; 6.9% belongs to the top ten. Remarks on this clone: Its antigen is currently unknown.

This TCR derives from an adult in good health. V gene TRBV5-1 combines with J gene TRBJ2-7, with 7 bases that match TRBD1. Material: peripheral blood, obtained on day 0 of AZD1222 vaccination. CDR3 sequence reads: CASSTLDRSGEQYF. CDR3 bases: TGCGCCAGCAGCACCTTGGACAGGTCTGGGGAGCAGTACTTC.